The TCR beta chain under discussion was sequenced for a study of cytomegalovirus exposure and HLA in healthy donors. The study ran its PCR with 60 Vbeta and 13 Jbeta primers. Data came from immunoSEQ multiplex PCR; TCRdb stores just in-frame clones and leaves some out. The table shows some 120,000 clones, with 55% to 70% occurring only once. The germline CDR1 and CDR2 sequences are SEHNR and FQNEAQ (reference sequence). Trimming at V came to 6 bases and at J to 5 bases, leaving 12 bases not matched to a gene. The CDR3 has 16 residues. V gene TRBV7-9 combines with J gene TRBJ2-2; 7 nucleotides line up with TRBD2. The TCR sequence derives from a young woman in good health and CMV-seronegative. Material: PBMCs. The CDR3, as DNA: TGTGCCAGCAGAACTACGGGACTACCGGGTACCGGGGAGCTGTTTTTT. It specifies CASRTTGLPGTGELFF.